One sample yielded the 25 T cell receptor beta chains listed below, sequenced in a study of Graves' ophthalmopathy and Graves' hyperthyroidism (dated by TCRdb to the late 2010s). TCRdb records Illumina HiSeq 2000 as the sequencer. For repertoire sequencing, TCR beta CDR3 regions were amplified from RNA transcripts. The first round of RT-PCR was done with HTBI primers and the Qiagen OneStep RT-PCR kit, and was followed by a second round of multiplex PCR, then size selection and purification. TCRdb's own reprocessing of the public reads used fastp at Q25 and MiXCR and kept productive beta chains. Here each entry gathers all rows of one CDR3 protein and keeps the most common genes and DNA. The table for this sample lists 300,000 to 450,000 distinct CDR3 sequences; approximately 18% of them were counted only once. The biggest ten clones account for 2% to 3% of the sample. Sequencing input: peripheral blood. These receptor sequences come from an adult woman with stable Graves' hyperthyroidism.

This clonotype was counted many times. The chain combines TRBV9 with TRBJ2-7; 7 bases map to TRBD1. Looked up from germline, CDR1 is SGDLS and CDR2 is YYNGEE. This CDR3 has 16 amino acids. With V trimmed by 3 bases and J by 4 bases, 13 bases remained unmatched. In DNA form, the CDR3 reads TGTGCCAGCAGCGGAGATGACAGGGCTGGGGGTTACGAGCAGTACTTC. It encodes CASSGDDRAGGYEQYF.

The genes are TRBV11-2 and TRBJ2-2; 7 bases line up with TRBD1. The CDR3 length is 17 residues. The V gene's germline CDR1 is SGHAT and CDR2 FQNNGV. V shed 5 bases and J 1 base; nucleotides not matched to a gene: 10. This CDR3 reads CASSPTPRGQNTGELFF. The CDR3 DNA is TGTGCCAGCAGCCCAACACCGAGGGGGCAGAACACCGGGGAGCTGTTTTTT. Variable domain in full (rest from reference TRBV11-2 and TRBJ2-2): EAGVAQSPRYKIIEKRQSVAFWCNPISGHATLYWYQQILGQGPKLLIQFQNNGVVDDSQLPKDRFSAERLKGVDSTLKIQPAKLEDSAVYLCASSPTPRGQNTGELFFGEGSRLTVL.

This clonotype was recorded many times. The chain carries TRBV12-3 or TRBV12-4 and TRBJ2-4; tentatively, D is TRBD1 or TRBD2 (5 bases each). CDR3 length: 11 residues. V was trimmed by 3 bases and J by 9 bases, leaving 6 bases between them. CDR3 in amino acids: CASSFGGIQYF. CDR3 bases: TGTGCCAGCAGTTTTGGGGGCATTCAGTACTTC.

This chain connects TRBV6-2 or TRBV6-3 to TRBJ2-5; the D gene is possibly TRBD2 (5 bases). Germline assignment: CDR1 MNHEY and CDR2 SVGEGT. V shed 2 bases and J shed 2 bases, with 18 bases lying between them. The CDR3 runs to 17 residues. The CDR3 nucleotides read TGTGCCAGCAGTTACCGGTCCCGAGGACTTCCTCAAGAGACCCAGTACTTC. Translated: CASSYRSRGLPQETQYF.

This clonotype was observed once. The chain joins TRBV12-3 or TRBV12-4 to TRBJ1-2, with 8 bases lining up with TRBD1. With 4 bases clipped from V and 6 bases from J, the junction kept 7 bases outside the gene matches. CDR3 length equals 14 residues. The CDR3 spells CASSYRDRHHGYTF. The CDR3 nucleotides read TGTGCCAGCAGTTACCGGGACAGGCATCATGGCTACACCTTC.

This clonotype was detected many times. This CDR3 reads CASSSSMSGVPYEQYF. CDR3 DNA sequence: TGTGCCAGCAGCTCCTCTATGAGCGGGGTTCCCTACGAGCAGTACTTC. The genes are TRBV7-2 and TRBJ2-7; 7 nucleotides match TRBD2. CDR3 length: 16 residues. V was pared by 4 bases and J by 2 bases, with 11 bases of the junction left unmatched. Germline V gene sequence: CDR1 SGHTA, CDR2 FQGNSA.

Many counts were recorded for this clonotype. The chain joins TRBV10-3 to TRBJ1-1; the D is unclear. V dropped 3 bases and J dropped 0 bases, with 5 bases sitting between them. Germline V gene sequence: CDR1 ENHRY, CDR2 SYGVKD. The CDR3 sequence is 13 residues long. The CDR3 bases are TGTGCCATCAGTGACAGCTTGAACACTGAAGCTTTCTTT. Translation: CAISDSLNTEAFF.

This clonotype was seen only a few times. The chain is built from TRBV9 and TRBJ1-1; TRBD1 aligns across 7 bases. The V and J ends lost 2 bases and 4 bases, in that order; junction bases with no gene match: 8. CDR1 is SGDLS and CDR2 is YYNGEE in the germline V gene. There are 15 residues in the CDR3. CDR3 bases: TGTGCCAGCAGCGTCTCGGGGGCAGGGGGCACTGAAGCTTTCTTT. Encoded protein: CASSVSGAGGTEAFF.

In this sample, this clonotype turned up many times. The chain combines TRBV28 with TRBJ2-4; 8 nucleotides match TRBD1. This CDR3 has 17 amino acids. J lost 0 bases, V lost 6 bases, and 10 bases had no gene match. The germline CDR1 and CDR2 sequences are MDHEN and SYDVKM. The CDR3 bases are TGTGCCAGCAGAATCACAGGGGGGCTCTTAGCCAAAAACATTCAGTACTTC. Translation: CASRITGGLLAKNIQYF.

The J gene is TRBJ2-7, the V gene TRBV6-1, with D tentatively TRBD1 (6 bases). V was shortened by 6 bases and J by 6 bases, with 24 bases between the two germline ends. This CDR3 spans 16 amino acids. Germline-derived CDR1 and CDR2 are MNHNS and SASEGT. CDR3 nucleotides: TGTGCCAGCAGGACCGGATGGTGGGGCAGGGGCGGCGAGCAGTACTTC. Translating it yields CASRTGWWGRGGEQYF.

This clonotype has a count of ten or more. This chain links TRBV6-1 with TRBJ1-1, with D tentatively TRBD1 (6 bases). The CDR3 totals 14 residues. Trimming took off 7 bases at V and 6 bases at J, with 18 bases between the two ends. Per germline, CDR1 MNHNS and CDR2 SASEGT. CDR3 bases: TGTGCCAGCACCTTCGGACAGTCCCGTGCTGAAGCTTTCTTT. Translated: CASTFGQSRAEAFF.

This clonotype has a count of ten or more. V is TRBV2 and J is TRBJ2-2; the match to TRBD1 covers 9 bases. The V and J ends lost 10 bases and 5 bases, in that order; junction bases with no gene match: 8. The CDR3 spans 14 residues. Germline CDR1 is SNHLY and CDR2 is FYNNEI. The CDR3, as DNA: TGTGCCATTAACAGGGGGCGTAAGACCGGGGAGCTGTTTTTT. Its protein product is CAINRGRKTGELFF.

This clonotype was counted at least ten times. The chain couples TRBV15 to TRBJ1-2, with D uncertain. Germline V gene lookup returns CDR1 LNHNV and CDR2 YYDKDF (reference sequence). The CDR3 spans 14 residues. V lost 6 bases to trimming and J lost 4 bases, with 15 bases between them. DNA of the CDR3: TGTGCCACCAGTGAGGAGAGGCGGCTCTATGGCTACACCTTC. Its protein product is CATSEERRLYGYTF.

This clonotype was seen repeatedly, ten times or more. The rearrangement joins TRBV10-2 to TRBJ2-7, with unresolved D. Germline assignment: CDR1 WSHSY and CDR2 SAAADI. V shed 2 bases and J shed 5 bases, with 4 bases lying between them. The CDR3 extends over 11 amino acids. CDR3 bases: TGCGCCAGCAGTGAGCACAACGAGCAGTACTTC. Protein: CASSEHNEQYF.

This clonotype was counted ten times or more. The chain carries TRBV18 and TRBJ2-5; TRBD2 is a possible D gene (5 bases). The V end was cut by 7 bases, the J end by 4 bases, with 13 bases between. The CDR3 contains 13 residues. CDR1 and CDR2 (germline): KGHSH, LQKENI. The CDR3 DNA follows: TGTGCCAGCTGCCGGGAACTTACAGAGACCCAGTACTTC. Protein sequence: CASCRELTETQYF.

This clonotype has at least ten counts. The chain has TRBV29-1 and TRBJ1-2; D remains unclear. V lost 3 bases and J 3 bases, leaving 11 bases between the germline ends. CDR3 length: 13 residues. Germline V gene sequence: CDR1 SQVTM, CDR2 ANQGSEA. The CDR3 nucleotides read TGCAGCGTTGATCTGGGTAGTGACTATGGCTACACCTTC. As protein: CSVDLGSDYGYTF.

The chain links TRBV7-9 to TRBJ1-1; the match to TRBD1 covers 11 bases. CDR3 length: 14 residues. J lost 5 bases, V lost 7 bases, and 6 bases had no gene match. Looked up from germline, CDR1 is SEHNR and CDR2 is FQNEAQ (reference sequence). CDR3 sequence reads: CASTLDRGQTEAFF. DNA of the CDR3: TGTGCCAGCACCTTGGACAGGGGGCAGACTGAAGCTTTCTTT.

CDR3 in DNA: TGTGCCAGTTGGGGTCGTTTTGGCTACACCTTC. This encodes CASWGRFGYTF. This chain links TRBV27 with TRBJ1-2; D is ambiguous. Per the germline V gene, CDR1 is MNHEY and CDR2 is SMNVEV (reference sequence). The CDR3 has 11 amino acids. V lost 9 bases to trimming and J lost 7 bases, with 12 bases between them.

The sample holds many counts of this clonotype. The J gene is TRBJ2-7, the V gene TRBV20-1; 9 nucleotides match TRBD1. Trimming took 4 bases from V and 2 from J; bases not matched to a gene: 9. CDR3 length equals 15 residues. Per the germline V gene, CDR1 is DFQATT and CDR2 is SNEGSKA (reference sequence). The CDR3 region has the DNA TGCAGTGCTAAGCACGCTGGGACAGGGACCTACGAGCAGTACTTC. This encodes CSAKHAGTGTYEQYF.

This clonotype was counted many times. A much larger clone is a single base away; this may be a read error. V usage is TRBV15 and J usage is TRBJ2-2; D perhaps matches TRBD1 (6 bases). The CDR3 runs 13 residues. From germline, CDR1 is LNHNV and CDR2 YYDKDF (reference sequence). The CDR3 loop reads CAASGLRGGELFF. CDR3 sequence (DNA): TGTGCCGCCAGCGGACTCAGGGGTGGGGAGCTGTTTTTT.

This clonotype occurred many times. The chain combines TRBV12-3 or TRBV12-4 with TRBJ1-1, with D perhaps matching TRBD1 (5 bases). The CDR3 loop spans 15 amino acids. V was clipped by 2 bases and J by 1 base, with 11 bases between them. The CDR3 protein is CASSLWGLGNTEAFF. CDR3 coding DNA: TGTGCCAGCAGTTTATGGGGCCTAGGGAACACTGAAGCTTTCTTT.

This clonotype has at least ten counts. A read error may account for a junction end that differs from germline. The chain is built from TRBV7-7 and TRBJ2-5; TRBD1 matches 8 bases. The CDR3 spans 15 residues. The germline CDR1 and CDR2 sequences are SSHAT and FNYEAQ (reference sequence). The CDR3 loop is CASSLSRGLGETQYF. The CDR3 DNA is TGTGCTAGCAGCTTATCCAGGGGGCTTGGGGAGACCCAGTACTTC.

This clonotype has only a few counts. This chain links TRBV15 with TRBJ2-5; D tentatively fits TRBD1 or TRBD2 (5 bases each). The CDR3 has 16 amino acids. V was trimmed by 1 base and J by 7 bases, leaving 19 bases between them. Germline loops: CDR1 LNHNV, CDR2 YYDKDF (reference sequence). The CDR3: CATSRGAGTKLGTQYF. In nucleotides, the CDR3 is TGTGCCACCAGCAGAGGCGCCGGGACCAAACTTGGGACCCAGTACTTC.

The V and J genes are TRBV11-2 and TRBJ2-7; 7 bases align to TRBD1. Germline V gene data show CDR1 as SGHAT and CDR2 as FQNNGV. CDR3 length: 15 residues. Trimming removed 5 bases from V and 4 bases from J; junction bases left unmatched: 11. The CDR3 here is CASSISGARGYEQYF. The CDR3 DNA is TGTGCCAGCAGCATATCCGGGGCCAGGGGGTACGAGCAGTACTTC.

This clonotype has only a few counts. This may come from a read error, since a much larger clone is one base off. CDR3 DNA: TGTGCCAGCAGGGGAGGGTCCCCCATTAATCAGCCCCAGCATTTT. Protein sequence: CASRGGSPINQPQHF. This chain connects TRBV6-1 to TRBJ1-5; D not resolved. With 6 bases removed from V and 4 bases from J, the gap between germline ends came to 16 bases. In germline, CDR1 is MNHNS, CDR2 SASEGT. This CDR3 is 15 amino acids long.